Below are 15 T cell receptor beta chains sequenced from a single sample in a study of T cells after yellow fever vaccination. Each CDR3 protein gets one entry after TCRdb re-called the 5' RACE reads with MiXCR. The sample consists of about 340,000 distinct CDR3 sequences, around 12% of them appearing once. The sequencing here drew on CD4+ T cells sorted from PBMCs, taken 15 days after the yellow fever booster vaccination. The receptors derive from a young man who received the YFV17D yellow fever vaccine.

This clonotype appeared a few times. The chain carries TRBV7-3 and TRBJ2-2; D is uncertain. Looked up from germline, CDR1 is SGHTA and CDR2 is FQGTGA. This CDR3 region has 13 residues. Trimming pared 2 bases from V and 4 bases from J, leaving 5 bases between. The CDR3 DNA is TGTGCCAGCAGCTTATGGGGCACCGGGGAGCTGTTTTTT. Its translation is CASSLWGTGELFF.

The gene calls are TRBV6-2 or TRBV6-3 and TRBJ1-5, with no clear D. The length of the CDR3 is 15 residues. Trimming removed 0 bases at V and 7 bases at J, with 13 bases between. From germline, CDR1 is MNHEY and CDR2 SVGEGT. Here the CDR3 DNA reads TGTGCCAGCAGTTACTCGTCAGCGGGTGAACAGCCCCAGCATTTT. Amino acid sequence: CASSYSSAGEQPQHF.

This clonotype has just a few counts. The chain carries TRBV6-2 or TRBV6-3 and TRBJ2-2, with TRBD1 as a possible D gene (6 bases). Germline values: CDR1 MNHEY, CDR2 SVGEGT. The CDR3 has 16 residues. Trimming removed 3 bases from V and 4 bases from J, with 15 bases in between. DNA of the CDR3: TGTGCCAGCAGTTATTTCAGGGGCGGCGGCACCGGGGAGCTGTTTTTT. The encoded protein is CASSYFRGGGTGELFF.

V and J are TRBV30 and TRBJ1-6; D ambiguous. The CDR3 is 14 amino acids. Germline V gives CDR1 GTSNPN, CDR2 SVGIG (reference sequence). The ends were cut back, 3 bases at V and 0 bases at J, with 6 bases in the middle. The CDR3 region has the DNA TGTGCCTGGAGGCGGAGCTCCTATAATTCACCCCTCCACTTT. Amino acid sequence: CAWRRSSYNSPLHF.

This clonotype appeared a few times. The chain links TRBV5-1 to TRBJ1-3, with 7 bases aligning to TRBD1. J lost 5 bases, V lost 1 base, and 6 bases had no gene match. This CDR3 spans 15 amino acids. Per germline, CDR1 SGHRS and CDR2 YFSETQ. The CDR3 spells CASSLTTGARNTIYF. The DNA for the CDR3 is TGCGCCAGCAGCTTGACCACAGGGGCGAGAAACACCATATATTTT.

The chain recombines TRBV4-3 with TRBJ1-3; D uncertain. V dropped 0 bases and J dropped 15 bases, with 21 bases sitting between them. From germline, CDR1 is LGHNA and CDR2 YSLEER. This CDR3 spans 15 amino acids. CDR3 sequence (DNA): TGCGCCAGCAGCCAAGATCGGGGAGGGCGTCAGCCAAGATATTTT. Protein: CASSQDRGGRQPRYF.

There are a few counts of this clonotype. J is TRBJ2-7 and V is TRBV7-2; D is uncertain. Germline V CDR1 and CDR2: SGHTA, FQGNSA. V gave up 5 bases and J gave up 0 bases, with 14 bases separating them. This CDR3 has 15 residues. This chain's CDR3 is CASSLYGTRSYEQYF. CDR3 nucleotide sequence: TGTGCCAGCAGCCTCTACGGCACCCGCTCCTACGAGCAGTACTTC.

This clonotype occurred many times. The chain is built from TRBV20-1 and TRBJ1-1, with a weak D call TRBD1 (5 bases). V dropped 6 bases and J dropped 4 bases, with 21 bases sitting between them. The CDR3 spans 15 residues. CDR1 is DFQATT and CDR2 is SNEGSKA in the germline V gene (reference sequence). The CDR3 bases are TGCAGTGCGACCGCCTGGGGGGGTGGAGGCACTGAAGCTTTCTTT. This sequence encodes CSATAWGGGGTEAFF.

This clonotype appeared a single time. The J gene is TRBJ2-7, the V gene TRBV19; 10 bases map to TRBD1. Per the germline V gene, CDR1 is LNHDA and CDR2 is SQIVND (reference sequence). This CDR3 spans 16 amino acids. The V and J ends lost 3 bases and 7 bases, in that order; junction bases with no gene match: 12. The CDR3 reads CASSIVRGTGDEEQYF. The CDR3 bases are TGTGCCAGTAGTATTGTGCGTGGGACAGGGGACGAAGAGCAGTACTTC.

This clonotype is a singleton in its sample. J is TRBJ1-5 and V is TRBV19; D is undetermined. The CDR3 length is 16 residues. The germline V gene encodes CDR1 LNHDA and CDR2 SQIVND (reference sequence). V gave up 6 bases and J gave up 1 base, with 16 bases separating them. CDR3 residues: CASRSNGFQSNQPQHF. CDR3 DNA sequence: TGTGCCAGTAGGAGCAACGGATTCCAGAGCAATCAGCCCCAGCATTTT.

This clonotype appeared many times. J is TRBJ1-5 and V is TRBV7-8; D is undetermined. V dropped 8 bases and J dropped 5 bases, with 22 bases sitting between them. This CDR3 is 16 amino acids long. Germline lookup yields CDR1 SGHVS and CDR2 FQNEAQ. In nucleotides, the CDR3 is TGTGCCAGCGGGTTGGGAAATGGGCTCATAGATCAGCCCCAGCATTTT. Its translation: CASGLGNGLIDQPQHF.

The V and J genes are TRBV19 and TRBJ2-3; 8 nucleotides align to TRBD2. V was pared by 5 bases and J by 4 bases, with 5 bases of the junction left unmatched. The CDR3 totals 14 residues. Germline loops: CDR1 LNHDA, CDR2 SQIVND (reference sequence). CDR3 bases: TGTGCCAGTAGTGTCGGGGGGGCCCCAGATACGCAGTATTTT. Protein: CASSVGGAPDTQYF.

The sample holds many counts of this clonotype. This sequence joins TRBV7-9 and TRBJ2-1; 10 bases fit TRBD1. V trimming: 5 bases; J trimming: 7 bases; junction bases outside the gene matches: 8. CDR3 length: 15 residues. In germline, CDR1 is SEHNR, CDR2 FQNEAQ (reference sequence). This chain's CDR3 is CASSPRGQGMNEQFF. The CDR3 region has the DNA TGTGCCAGCAGCCCTCGGGGACAGGGGATGAATGAGCAGTTCTTC.

This clonotype was detected a few times. The V gene is TRBV28, the J gene TRBJ2-1, with D unresolved. V was shortened by 2 bases and J by 6 bases, with 5 bases between the two germline ends. The germline gives CDR1 MDHEN, CDR2 SYDVKM. The CDR3 length is 12 residues. CDR3 in amino acids: CASSLTPNEQFF. The CDR3 DNA follows: TGTGCCAGCAGTTTAACTCCCAATGAGCAGTTCTTC.

To note about this clonotype: Relative to the germline gene, one junction end is altered; a read error may explain this. The chain is built from TRBV7-7 and TRBJ2-1; D may be TRBD1 (6 bases). The CDR3 length is 14 residues. Germline V lookup: CDR1 SSHAT, CDR2 FNYEAQ (reference sequence). The CDR3 reads CASSSGQTSNEQFF. Here the CDR3 DNA reads TGTGCTAGCAGCTCTGGACAGACCAGCAATGAGCAGTTCTTC.